Only a few counts were recorded for the clone carrying this TCR beta chain. Its target is unknown. The data are from a study of T-cell memory formation after mild COVID-19. Notes on the study in general: Day 15 to 85 contractors were CD4/CD8 balanced; later expanders leaned CD4+.

Germline loops: CDR1 SEHNR, CDR2 FQNEAQ (reference sequence). CDR3 length: 11 amino acids. V lost 7 bases and J lost 7, with 8 bases in between. TCRalpha and TCRbeta libraries used 5'RACE with constant-segment primers and UMIs. TCRdb re-derived calls from the 5' RACE reads in MiXCR, one entry per CDR3 protein. The data contain some 490,000 distinct CDR3 sequences, about 18% of them singletons. The sample taken for sequencing was PBMCs or a T cell subset sorted from them (not recorded which). The sequence came from an adult woman who had mild COVID-19 (a few samples of this study predate the infection). Cell type and time point are not known. The chain combines TRBV7-9 with TRBJ2-1, with no clear D. CDR3: CASTLVNEQFF. The CDR3 DNA sequence: TGTGCCAGCACCTTGGTTAATGAGCAGTTCTTC.